This T cell receptor beta chain was sequenced for a study of CD8 T cells in ankylosing spondylitis. Each CDR3 protein gets one entry after TCRdb re-called the 5' RACE reads with MiXCR. The sample yields 150,000 to 200,000 distinct CDR3 sequences, 10% to 15% seen once. The CDR3 loop spans 15 amino acids. The V gene lost 2 bases and the J gene lost 7 bases, with 15 bases spanning the gap. Per the germline V gene, CDR1 is ENHRY and CDR2 is SYGVKD. This clonotype was picked up many times. This receptor was identified in a female donor with ankylosing spondylitis or in good health (not recorded which). The sequencing sample was made of blood, either unsorted or a sorted T cell fraction (not recorded which). This rearrangement joins TRBV10-3 to TRBJ2-1; D may be TRBD2 (5 bases). The CDR3 region has the DNA TGTGCCATCAGTGAGCGGGATTCTCAAGGTAATGAGCAGTTCTTC. Its protein is CAISERDSQGNEQFF.